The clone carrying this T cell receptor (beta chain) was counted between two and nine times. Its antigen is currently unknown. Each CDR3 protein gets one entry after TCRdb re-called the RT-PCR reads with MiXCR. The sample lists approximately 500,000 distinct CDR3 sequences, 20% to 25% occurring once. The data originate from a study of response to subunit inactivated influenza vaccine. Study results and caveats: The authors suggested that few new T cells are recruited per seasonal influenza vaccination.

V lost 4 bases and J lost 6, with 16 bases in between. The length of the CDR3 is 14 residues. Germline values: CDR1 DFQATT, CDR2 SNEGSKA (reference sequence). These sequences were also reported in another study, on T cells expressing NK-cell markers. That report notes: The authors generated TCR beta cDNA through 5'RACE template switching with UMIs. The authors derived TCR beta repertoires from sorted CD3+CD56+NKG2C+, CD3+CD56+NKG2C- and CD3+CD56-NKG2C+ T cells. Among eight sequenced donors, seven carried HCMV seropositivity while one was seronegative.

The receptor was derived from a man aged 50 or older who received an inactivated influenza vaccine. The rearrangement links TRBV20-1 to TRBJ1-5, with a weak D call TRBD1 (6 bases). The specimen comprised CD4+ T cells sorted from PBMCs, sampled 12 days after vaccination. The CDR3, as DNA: TGCAGTGCTAAATTCAGGGGCGGGAGTCAGCCCCAGCATTTT. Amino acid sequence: CSAKFRGGSQPQHF.